A single TCR beta chain is shown here with its context. The sample is drawn from a study of control samples from healthy donors and cancer patients. Assay: immunoSEQ multiplex PCR; the TCRdb copy retains only in-frame clones and omits some. The data show 90,000 to 150,000 clones, more than 70% seen once. V lost 4 bases, J lost 8 bases, and 12 bases lay in between. The CDR3 loop spans 12 amino acids. CDR1 and CDR2 from the germline V gene are SGDLS and YYNGEE. The clonotype comes from a man aged 40-49 years in good health. The chain joins TRBV9 to TRBJ1-2; D may be TRBD1 (6 bases). Source material: blood. CDR3 residues: CASSPAGVGYTF. As DNA, the CDR3 is TGTGCCAGCAGCCCTGCAGGGGTCGGCTACACCTTC.